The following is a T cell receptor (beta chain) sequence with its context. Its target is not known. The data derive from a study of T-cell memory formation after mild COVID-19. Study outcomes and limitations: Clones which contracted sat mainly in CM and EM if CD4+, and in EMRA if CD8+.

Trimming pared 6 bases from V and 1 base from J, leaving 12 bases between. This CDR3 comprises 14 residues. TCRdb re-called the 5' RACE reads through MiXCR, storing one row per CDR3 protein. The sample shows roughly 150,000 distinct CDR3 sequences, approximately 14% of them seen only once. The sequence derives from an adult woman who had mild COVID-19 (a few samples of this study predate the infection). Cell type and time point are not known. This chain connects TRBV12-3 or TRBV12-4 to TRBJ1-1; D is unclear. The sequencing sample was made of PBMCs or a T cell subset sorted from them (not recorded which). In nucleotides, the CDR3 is TGTGCCAGCAGACCAGACATCGCGAACACTGAAGCTTTCTTT. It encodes CASRPDIANTEAFF.